This T cell receptor beta chain was recorded in a study of PD-1 blockade in classical Hodgkin lymphoma. Overall study findings and caveats: What caused the repertoire differences, perhaps disease activity or prior therapy, remains undefined. Newly diagnosed patients reportedly trailed healthy donors in baseline TCR diversity.

V was pared by 5 bases and J by 0 bases, with 3 bases of the junction left unmatched. This CDR3 comprises 14 residues. Germline CDR1 is SGHRS and CDR2 is YFSETQ. Time point reported: newly diagnosed, previously untreated cHL patient sample. Magnetic negative selection of thawed PBMCs was the method by which CD4+ T cells were purified. As regards this clone: Its target is unknown.

Generated by immunoSEQ multiplex PCR, the TCRdb table keeps only in-frame clones and is missing some. The table records around 30,000 clones, 85% to 90% of them present only once. Material for sequencing was CD4+ T cells from blood. This chain links TRBV5-1 with TRBJ2-3; 7 bases are shared with TRBD2. This receptor was identified in a human donor with classical Hodgkin lymphoma. In DNA form, the CDR3 reads TGCGCCAGCAGGGGGACTACCAGCACAGATACGCAGTATTTT. This translates into CASRGTTSTDTQYF.